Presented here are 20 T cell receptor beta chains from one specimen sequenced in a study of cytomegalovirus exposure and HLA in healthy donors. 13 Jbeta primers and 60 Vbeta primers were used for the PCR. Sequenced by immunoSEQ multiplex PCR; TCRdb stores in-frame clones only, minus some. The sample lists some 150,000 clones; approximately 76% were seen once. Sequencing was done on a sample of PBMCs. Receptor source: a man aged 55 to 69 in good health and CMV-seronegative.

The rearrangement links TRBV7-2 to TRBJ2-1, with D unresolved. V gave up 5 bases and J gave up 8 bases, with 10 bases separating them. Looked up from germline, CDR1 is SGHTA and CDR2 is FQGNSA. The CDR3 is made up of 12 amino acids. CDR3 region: CASSRWFDEQFF. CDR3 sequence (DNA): TGTGCCAGCAGCCGGTGGTTTGATGAGCAGTTCTTC. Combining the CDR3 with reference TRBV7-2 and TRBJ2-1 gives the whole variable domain GAGVSQSPSNKVTEKGKDVELRCDPISGHTALYWYRQSLGQGLEFLIYFQGNSAPDKSGLPSDRFSAERTGGSVSTLTIQRTQQEDSAVYLCASSRWFDEQFFGPGTRLTVL.

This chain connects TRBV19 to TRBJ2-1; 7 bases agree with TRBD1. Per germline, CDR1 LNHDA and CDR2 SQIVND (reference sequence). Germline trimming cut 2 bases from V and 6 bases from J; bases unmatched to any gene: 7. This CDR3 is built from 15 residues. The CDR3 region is CASSIRDRVFNEQFF. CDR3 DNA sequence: TGTGCCAGTAGTATAAGAGACAGGGTTTTCAATGAGCAGTTCTTC.

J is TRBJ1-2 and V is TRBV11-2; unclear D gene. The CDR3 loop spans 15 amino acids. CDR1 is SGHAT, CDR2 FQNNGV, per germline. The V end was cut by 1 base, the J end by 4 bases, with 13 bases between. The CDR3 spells CASSLAGGGGYGYTF. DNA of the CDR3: TGTGCCAGCAGCTTAGCGGGTGGAGGTGGCTATGGCTACACCTTC.

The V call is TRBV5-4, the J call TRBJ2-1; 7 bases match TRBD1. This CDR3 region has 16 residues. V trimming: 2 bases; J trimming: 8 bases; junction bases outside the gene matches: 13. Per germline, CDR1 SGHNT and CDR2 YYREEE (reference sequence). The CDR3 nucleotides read TGTGCCAGCAGCTTAGGGAAGGGCTGGCAGGGGGATGAGCAGTTCTTC. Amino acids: CASSLGKGWQGDEQFF. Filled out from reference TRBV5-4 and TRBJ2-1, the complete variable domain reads ETGVTQSPTHLIKTRGQQVTLRCSSQSGHNTVSWYQQALGQGPQFIFQYYREEENGRGNFPPRFSGLQFPNYSSELNVNALELDDSALYLCASSLGKGWQGDEQFFGPGTRLTVL.

CDR3 residues: CASSLPHSIRGTEAFF. The CDR3, as DNA: TGTGCCAGCAGTTTACCCCACTCTATTAGGGGAACTGAAGCTTTCTTT. This chain joins TRBV28 and TRBJ1-1; a possible D gene is TRBD1 (5 bases). CDR1 is MDHEN, CDR2 SYDVKM, per germline. Between the trimmed V and J ends, which lost 2 bases and 5 bases, there was a span of 18 bases. The CDR3 totals 16 residues.

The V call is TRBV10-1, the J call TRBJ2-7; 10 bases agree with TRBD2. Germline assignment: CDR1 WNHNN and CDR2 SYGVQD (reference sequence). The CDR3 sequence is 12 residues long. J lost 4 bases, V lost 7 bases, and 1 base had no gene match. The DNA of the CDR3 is TGCGCCAGCACAGCGGGGGGGTACGAGCAGTACTTC. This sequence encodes CASTAGGYEQYF.

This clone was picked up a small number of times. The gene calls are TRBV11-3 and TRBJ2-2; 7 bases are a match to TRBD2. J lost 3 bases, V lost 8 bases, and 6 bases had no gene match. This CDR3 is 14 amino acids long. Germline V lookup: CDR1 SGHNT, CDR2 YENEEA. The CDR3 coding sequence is TGTGCCAGCGGCGCGGGAGCGGACACCGGGGAGCTGTTTTTT. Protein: CASGAGADTGELFF.

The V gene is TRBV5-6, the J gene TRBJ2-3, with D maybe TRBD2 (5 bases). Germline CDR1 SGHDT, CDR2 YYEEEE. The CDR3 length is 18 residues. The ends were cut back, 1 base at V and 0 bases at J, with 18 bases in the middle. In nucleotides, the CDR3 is TGTGCCAGCAGCTTGCTAGGGAGATCCCTATTTAGCACAGATACGCAGTATTTT. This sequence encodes CASSLLGRSLFSTDTQYF.

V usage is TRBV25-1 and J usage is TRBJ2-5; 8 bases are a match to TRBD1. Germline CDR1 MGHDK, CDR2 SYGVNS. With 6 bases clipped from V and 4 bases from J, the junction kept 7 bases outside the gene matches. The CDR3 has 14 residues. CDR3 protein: CASRTQGGSETQYF. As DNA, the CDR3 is TGTGCCAGCAGGACACAGGGGGGCTCAGAGACCCAGTACTTC. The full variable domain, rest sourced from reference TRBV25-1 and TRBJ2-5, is EADIYQTPRYLVIGTGKKITLECSQTMGHDKMYWYQQDPGMELHLIHYSYGVNSTEKGDLSSESTVSRIRTEHFPLTLESARPSHTSQYLCASRTQGGSETQYFGPGTRLLVL.

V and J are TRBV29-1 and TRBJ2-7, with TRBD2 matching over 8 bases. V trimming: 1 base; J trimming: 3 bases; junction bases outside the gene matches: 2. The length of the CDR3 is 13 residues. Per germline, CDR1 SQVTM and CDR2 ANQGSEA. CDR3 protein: CSVEGSGNYEQYF. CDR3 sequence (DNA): TGCAGCGTTGAAGGTAGCGGGAACTACGAGCAGTACTTC.

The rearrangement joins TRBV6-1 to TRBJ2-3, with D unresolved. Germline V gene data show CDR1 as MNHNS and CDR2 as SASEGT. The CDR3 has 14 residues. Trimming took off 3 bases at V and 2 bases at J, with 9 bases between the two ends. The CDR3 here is CASSDMRNTDTQYF. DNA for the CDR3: TGTGCCAGCAGTGATATGCGGAACACAGATACGCAGTATTTT.

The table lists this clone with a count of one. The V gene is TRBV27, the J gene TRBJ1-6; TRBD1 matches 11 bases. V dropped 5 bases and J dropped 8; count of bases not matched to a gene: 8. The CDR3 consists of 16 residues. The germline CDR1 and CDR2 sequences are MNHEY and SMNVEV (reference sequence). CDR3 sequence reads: CASSRGVGQGDSPLHF. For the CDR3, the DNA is TGTGCCAGCAGTCGGGGAGTGGGACAGGGGGATTCACCCCTCCACTTT.

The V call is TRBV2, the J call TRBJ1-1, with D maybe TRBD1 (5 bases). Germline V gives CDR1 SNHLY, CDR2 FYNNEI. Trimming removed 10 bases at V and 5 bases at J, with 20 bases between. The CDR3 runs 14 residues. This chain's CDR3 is CATIAAGGGTEAFF. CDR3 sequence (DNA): TGTGCCACCATAGCCGCGGGGGGGGGTACTGAAGCTTTCTTT.

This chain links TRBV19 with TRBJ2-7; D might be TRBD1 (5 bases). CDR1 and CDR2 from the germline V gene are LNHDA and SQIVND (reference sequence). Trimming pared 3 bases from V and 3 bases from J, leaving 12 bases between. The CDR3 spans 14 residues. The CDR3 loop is CASSIRASSYEQYF. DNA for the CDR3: TGTGCCAGTAGTATCAGGGCTTCGAGCTACGAGCAGTACTTC.

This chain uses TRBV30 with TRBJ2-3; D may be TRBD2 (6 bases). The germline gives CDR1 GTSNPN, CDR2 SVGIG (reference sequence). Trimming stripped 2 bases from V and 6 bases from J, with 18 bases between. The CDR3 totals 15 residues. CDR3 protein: CAWSNSGSRGDTQYF. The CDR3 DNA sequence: TGTGCCTGGAGTAACAGCGGGTCTAGGGGTGATACGCAGTATTTT.

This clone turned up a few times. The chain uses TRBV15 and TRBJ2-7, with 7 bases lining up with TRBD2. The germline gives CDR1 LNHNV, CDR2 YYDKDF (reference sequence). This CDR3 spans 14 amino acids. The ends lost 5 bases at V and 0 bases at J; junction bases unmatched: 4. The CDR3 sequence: CATSAGRSSYEQYF. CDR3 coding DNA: TGTGCCACCAGCGCCGGGAGGAGCTCCTACGAGCAGTACTTC.

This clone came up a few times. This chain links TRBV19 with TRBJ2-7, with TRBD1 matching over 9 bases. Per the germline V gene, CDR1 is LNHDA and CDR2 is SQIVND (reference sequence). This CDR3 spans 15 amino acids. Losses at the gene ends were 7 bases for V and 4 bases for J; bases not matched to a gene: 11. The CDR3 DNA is TGTGCCAGTATCCCAATCCGGGACAGGGTTTACGAGCAGTACTTC. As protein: CASIPIRDRVYEQYF.

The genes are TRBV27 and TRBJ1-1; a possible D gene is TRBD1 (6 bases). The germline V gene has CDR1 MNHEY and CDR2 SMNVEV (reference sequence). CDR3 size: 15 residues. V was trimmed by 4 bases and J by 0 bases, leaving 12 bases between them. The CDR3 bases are TGTGCCAGCAGTTCCCTGACAGGTATGAACACTGAAGCTTTCTTT. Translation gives CASSSLTGMNTEAFF.

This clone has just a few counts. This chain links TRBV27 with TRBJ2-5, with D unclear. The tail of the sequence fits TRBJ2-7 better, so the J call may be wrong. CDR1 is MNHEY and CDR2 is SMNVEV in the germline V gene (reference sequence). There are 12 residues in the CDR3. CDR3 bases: TGTGCCAGCAGTTTAGCCACCTACGAGCAGTACTTC. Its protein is CASSLATYEQYF.

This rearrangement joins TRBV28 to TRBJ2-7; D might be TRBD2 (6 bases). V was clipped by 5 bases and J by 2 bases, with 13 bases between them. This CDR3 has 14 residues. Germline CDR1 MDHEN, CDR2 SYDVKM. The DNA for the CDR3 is TGTGCCAGCAGTGCTGGGGGGATACCCTACGAGCAGTACTTC. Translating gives CASSAGGIPYEQYF.